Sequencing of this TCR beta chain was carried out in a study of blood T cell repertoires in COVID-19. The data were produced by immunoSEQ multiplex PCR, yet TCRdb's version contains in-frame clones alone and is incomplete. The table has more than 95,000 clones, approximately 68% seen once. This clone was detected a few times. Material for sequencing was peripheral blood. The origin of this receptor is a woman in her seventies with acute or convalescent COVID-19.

CDR3: CASSAFRGGPAEAFF. DNA for the CDR3: TGTGCCAGCAGTGCCTTTCGGGGGGGTCCAGCTGAAGCTTTCTTT. V gene TRBV27 combines with J gene TRBJ1-1; TRBD1 is a possible D gene (5 bases). The CDR3 extends over 15 amino acids. V lost 5 bases, J lost 6 bases, and 19 bases lay in between. CDR1 is MNHEY, CDR2 SMNVEV, per germline (reference sequence).